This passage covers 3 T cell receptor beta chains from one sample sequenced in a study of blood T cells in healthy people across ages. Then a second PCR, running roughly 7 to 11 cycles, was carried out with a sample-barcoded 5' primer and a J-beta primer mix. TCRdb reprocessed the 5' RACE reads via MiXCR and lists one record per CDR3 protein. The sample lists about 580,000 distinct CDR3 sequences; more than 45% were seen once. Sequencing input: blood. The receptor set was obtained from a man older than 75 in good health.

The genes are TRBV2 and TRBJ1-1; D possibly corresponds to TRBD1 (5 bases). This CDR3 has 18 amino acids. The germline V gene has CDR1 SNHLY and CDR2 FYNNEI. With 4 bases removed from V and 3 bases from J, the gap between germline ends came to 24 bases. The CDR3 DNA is TGTGCCAGCAGTGTCTCCGTTAGCAGAGGCAGGGCTGACACTGAAGCTTTCTTT. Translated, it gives CASSVSVSRGRADTEAFF.

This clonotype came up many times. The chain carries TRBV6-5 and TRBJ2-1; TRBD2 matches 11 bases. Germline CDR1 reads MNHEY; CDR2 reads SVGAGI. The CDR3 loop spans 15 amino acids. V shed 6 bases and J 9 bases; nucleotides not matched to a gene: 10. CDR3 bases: TGTGCCAGCAGGAGTTTTAGCGGGAGGGTCGCTGAGCAGTTCTTC. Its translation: CASRSFSGRVAEQFF.

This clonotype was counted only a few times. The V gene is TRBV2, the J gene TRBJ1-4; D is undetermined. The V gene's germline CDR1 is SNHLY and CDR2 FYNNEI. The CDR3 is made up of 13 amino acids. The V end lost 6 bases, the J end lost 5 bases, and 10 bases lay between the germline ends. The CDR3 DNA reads TGTGCCAGCAGCGTTCATTACAATGAAAAACTGTTTTTT. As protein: CASSVHYNEKLFF.